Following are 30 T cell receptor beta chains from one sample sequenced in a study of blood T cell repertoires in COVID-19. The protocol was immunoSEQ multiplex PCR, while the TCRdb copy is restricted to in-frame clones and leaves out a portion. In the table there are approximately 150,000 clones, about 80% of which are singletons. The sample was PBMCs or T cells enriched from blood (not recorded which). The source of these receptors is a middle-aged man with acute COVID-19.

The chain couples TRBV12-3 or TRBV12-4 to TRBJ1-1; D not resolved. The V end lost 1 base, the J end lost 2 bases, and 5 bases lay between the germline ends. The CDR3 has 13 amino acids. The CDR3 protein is CASSLGDNTEAFF. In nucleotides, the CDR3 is TGTGCCAGCAGTTTAGGCGATAACACTGAAGCTTTCTTT.

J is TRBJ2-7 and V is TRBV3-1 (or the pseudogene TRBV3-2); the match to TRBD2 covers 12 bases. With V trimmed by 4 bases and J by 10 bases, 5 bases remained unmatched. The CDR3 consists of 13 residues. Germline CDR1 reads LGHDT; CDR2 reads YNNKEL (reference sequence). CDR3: CASSLGTSGPQYF. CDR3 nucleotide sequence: TGTGCCAGCAGCCTGGGGACTAGCGGGCCTCAGTACTTC.

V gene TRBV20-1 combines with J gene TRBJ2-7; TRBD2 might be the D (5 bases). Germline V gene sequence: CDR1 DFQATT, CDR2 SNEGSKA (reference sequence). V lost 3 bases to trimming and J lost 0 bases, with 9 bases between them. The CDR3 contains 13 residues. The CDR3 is CSASGSASYEQYF. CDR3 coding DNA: TGCAGTGCTAGTGGTAGCGCCTCCTACGAGCAGTACTTC.

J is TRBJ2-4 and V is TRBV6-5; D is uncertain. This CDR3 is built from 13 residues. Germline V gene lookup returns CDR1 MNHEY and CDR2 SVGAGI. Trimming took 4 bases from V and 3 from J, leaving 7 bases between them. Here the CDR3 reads CASSSGHKNIQYF. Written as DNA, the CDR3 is TGTGCCAGCAGTTCCGGTCACAAAAACATTCAGTACTTC.

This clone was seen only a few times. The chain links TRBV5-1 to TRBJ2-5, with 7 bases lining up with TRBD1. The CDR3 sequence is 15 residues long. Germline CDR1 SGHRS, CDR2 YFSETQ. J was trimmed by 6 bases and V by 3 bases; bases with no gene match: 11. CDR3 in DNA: TGCGCCAGCAGCTCCCTCTCGACAGGGCTAAAGACCCAGTACTTC. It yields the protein CASSSLSTGLKTQYF. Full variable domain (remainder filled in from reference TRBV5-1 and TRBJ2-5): KAGVTQTPRYLIKTRGQQVTLSCSPISGHRSVSWYQQTPGQGLQFLFEYFSETQRNKGNFPGRFSGRQFSNSRSEMNVSTLELGDSALYLCASSSLSTGLKTQYFGPGTRLLVL.

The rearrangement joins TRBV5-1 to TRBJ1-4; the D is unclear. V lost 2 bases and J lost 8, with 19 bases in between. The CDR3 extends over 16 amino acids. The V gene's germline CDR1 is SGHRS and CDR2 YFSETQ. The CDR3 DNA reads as TGCGCCAGCAGCTTAAACGGGGTAGCCCTTCGGGAAAAACTGTTTTTT. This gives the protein CASSLNGVALREKLFF. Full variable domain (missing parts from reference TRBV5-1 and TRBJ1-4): KAGVTQTPRYLIKTRGQQVTLSCSPISGHRSVSWYQQTPGQGLQFLFEYFSETQRNKGNFPGRFSGRQFSNSRSEMNVSTLELGDSALYLCASSLNGVALREKLFFGSGTQLSVL.

The CDR3 reads CASRTSGTYEQYF. As DNA, the CDR3 is TGCGCCAGCAGGACTAGCGGGACCTACGAGCAGTACTTC. The rearrangement joins TRBV5-1 to TRBJ2-7; TRBD2 agrees at 11 bases. The CDR3 is 13 residues long. Germline loops: CDR1 SGHRS, CDR2 YFSETQ. Trimming took 5 bases from V and 2 from J; bases not matched to a gene: 0.

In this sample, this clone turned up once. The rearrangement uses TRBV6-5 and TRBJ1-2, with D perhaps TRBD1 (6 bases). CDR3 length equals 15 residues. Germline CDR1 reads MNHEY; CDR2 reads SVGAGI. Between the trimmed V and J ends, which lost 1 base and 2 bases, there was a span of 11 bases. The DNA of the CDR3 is TGTGCCAGCAGTTACTTCGGGGACATAAACTATGGCTACACCTTC. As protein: CASSYFGDINYGYTF.

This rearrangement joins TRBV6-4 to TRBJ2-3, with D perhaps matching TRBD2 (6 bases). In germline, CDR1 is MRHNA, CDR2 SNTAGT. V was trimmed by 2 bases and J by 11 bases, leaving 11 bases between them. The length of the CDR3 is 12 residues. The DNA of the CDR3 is TGTGCCAGCAGTGACCCTAGCGAAAAGCAGTATTTT. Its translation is CASSDPSEKQYF.

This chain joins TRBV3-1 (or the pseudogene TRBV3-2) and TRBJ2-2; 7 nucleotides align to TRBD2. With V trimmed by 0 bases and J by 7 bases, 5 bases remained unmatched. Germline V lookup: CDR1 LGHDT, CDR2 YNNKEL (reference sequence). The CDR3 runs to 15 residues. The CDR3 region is CASSQDPGGLGELFF. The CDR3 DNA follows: TGTGCCAGCAGCCAAGATCCGGGGGGTCTCGGGGAGCTGTTTTTT.

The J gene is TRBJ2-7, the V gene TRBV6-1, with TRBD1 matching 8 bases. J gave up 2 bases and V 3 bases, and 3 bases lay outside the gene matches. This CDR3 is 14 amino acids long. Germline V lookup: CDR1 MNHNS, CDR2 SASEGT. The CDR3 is CASSDQGAPYEQYF. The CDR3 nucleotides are TGTGCCAGCAGTGATCAGGGGGCCCCCTACGAGCAGTACTTC.

The DNA for the CDR3 is TGTGCCAGCAGCTTAAGGCTGGCGGGGGCCACCGGGGAGCTGTTTTTT. As protein: CASSLRLAGATGELFF. The rearrangement links TRBV7-3 to TRBJ2-2, with D perhaps TRBD2 (7 bases). The ends were cut back, 1 base at V and 4 bases at J, with 13 bases in the middle. The CDR3 covers 16 residues. The germline CDR1 and CDR2 sequences are SGHTA and FQGTGA. The variable domain in full, with the rest retrieved from reference TRBV7-3 and TRBJ2-2, is GAGVSQTPSNKVTEKGKYVELRCDPISGHTALYWYRQSLGQGPEFLIYFQGTGAADDSGLPNDRFFAVRPEGSVSTLKIQRTERGDSAVYLCASSLRLAGATGELFFGEGSRLTVL.

In DNA, the CDR3 is TGTGCCAGCAGCCGGACACCCCTTGGCAGGGACACCATATATTTT. Translation: CASSRTPLGRDTIYF. The chain has TRBV11-2 and TRBJ1-3; TRBD1 might be the D (5 bases). Germline CDR1 reads SGHAT; CDR2 reads FQNNGV. This CDR3 region has 15 residues. V lost 5 bases to trimming and J lost 8 bases, with 19 bases between them. The variable domain in full, with the rest retrieved from reference TRBV11-2 and TRBJ1-3, is EAGVAQSPRYKIIEKRQSVAFWCNPISGHATLYWYQQILGQGPKLLIQFQNNGVVDDSQLPKDRFSAERLKGVDSTLKIQPAKLEDSAVYLCASSRTPLGRDTIYFGEGSWLTVV.

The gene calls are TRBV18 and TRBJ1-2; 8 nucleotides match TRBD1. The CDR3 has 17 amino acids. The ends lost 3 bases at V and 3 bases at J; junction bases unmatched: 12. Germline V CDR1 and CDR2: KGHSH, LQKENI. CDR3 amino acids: CASSPTGQVSIDYGYTF. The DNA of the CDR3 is TGTGCCAGCTCACCTACGGGACAGGTTTCGATCGACTATGGCTACACCTTC.

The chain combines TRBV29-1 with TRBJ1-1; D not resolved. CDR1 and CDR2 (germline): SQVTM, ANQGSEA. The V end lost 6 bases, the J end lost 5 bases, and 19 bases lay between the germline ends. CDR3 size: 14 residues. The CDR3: CSVRRGHIGTEAFF. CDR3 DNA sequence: TGCAGCGTCCGACGGGGTCATATCGGGACTGAAGCTTTCTTT.

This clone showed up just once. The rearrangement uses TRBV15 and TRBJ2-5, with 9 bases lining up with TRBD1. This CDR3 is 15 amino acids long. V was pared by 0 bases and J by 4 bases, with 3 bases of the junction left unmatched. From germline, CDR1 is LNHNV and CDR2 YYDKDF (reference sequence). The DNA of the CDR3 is TGTGCCACCAGCAGAGATAAGGGACAGGGAGAGACCCAGTACTTC. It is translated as CATSRDKGQGETQYF.

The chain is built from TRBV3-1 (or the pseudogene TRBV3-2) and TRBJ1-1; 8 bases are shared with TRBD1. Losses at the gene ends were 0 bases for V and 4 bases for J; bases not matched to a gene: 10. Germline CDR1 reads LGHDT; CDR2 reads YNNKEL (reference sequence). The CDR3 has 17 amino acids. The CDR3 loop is CASSQDPLAGGVTEAFF. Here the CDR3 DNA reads TGTGCCAGCAGCCAAGATCCCCTAGCAGGGGGCGTCACTGAAGCTTTCTTT.

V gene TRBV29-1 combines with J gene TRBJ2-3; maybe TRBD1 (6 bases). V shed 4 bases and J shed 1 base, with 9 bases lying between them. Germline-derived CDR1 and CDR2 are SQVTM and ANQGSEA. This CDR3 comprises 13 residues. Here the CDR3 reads CSVASGGTDTQYF. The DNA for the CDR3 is TGCAGCGTTGCCTCAGGGGGCACAGATACGCAGTATTTT.

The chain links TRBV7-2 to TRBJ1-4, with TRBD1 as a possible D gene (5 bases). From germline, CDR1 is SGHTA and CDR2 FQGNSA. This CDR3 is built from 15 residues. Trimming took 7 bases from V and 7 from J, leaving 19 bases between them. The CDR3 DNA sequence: TGTGCCAGCATCAGATCAGGGTCGGTGGGTGAAAAACTGTTTTTT. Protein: CASIRSGSVGEKLFF.

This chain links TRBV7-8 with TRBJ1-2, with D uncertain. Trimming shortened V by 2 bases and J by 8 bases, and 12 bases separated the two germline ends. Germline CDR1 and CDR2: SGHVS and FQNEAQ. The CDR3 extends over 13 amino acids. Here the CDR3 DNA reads TGTGCCAGCAGCTTAAACAGTCGGCTGGGCTACACCTTC. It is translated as CASSLNSRLGYTF. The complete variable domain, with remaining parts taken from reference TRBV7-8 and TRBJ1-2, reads GAGVSQSPRYKVAKRGQDVALRCDPISGHVSLFWYQQALGQGPEFLTYFQNEAQLDKSGLPSDRFFAERPEGSVSTLKIQRTQQEDSAVYLCASSLNSRLGYTFGSGTRLTVV.

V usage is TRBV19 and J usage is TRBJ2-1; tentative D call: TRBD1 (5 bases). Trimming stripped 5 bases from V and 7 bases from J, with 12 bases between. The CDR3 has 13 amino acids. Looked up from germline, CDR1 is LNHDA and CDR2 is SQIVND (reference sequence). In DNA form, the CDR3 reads TGTGCCAGTAGTGCAGGGAATTGGAATGAGCAGTTCTTC. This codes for CASSAGNWNEQFF. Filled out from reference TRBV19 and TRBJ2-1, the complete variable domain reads DGGITQSPKYLFRKEGQNVTLSCEQNLNHDAMYWYRQDPGQGLRLIYYSQIVNDFQKGDIAEGYSVSREKKESFPLTVTSAQKNPTAFYLCASSAGNWNEQFFGPGTRLTVL.

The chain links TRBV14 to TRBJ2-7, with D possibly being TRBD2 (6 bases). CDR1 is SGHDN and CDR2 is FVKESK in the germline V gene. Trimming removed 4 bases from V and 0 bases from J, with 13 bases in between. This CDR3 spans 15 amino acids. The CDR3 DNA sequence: TGTGCCAGCAGCCTAACTTCTAGCGACTCCTACGAGCAGTACTTC. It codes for CASSLTSSDSYEQYF.

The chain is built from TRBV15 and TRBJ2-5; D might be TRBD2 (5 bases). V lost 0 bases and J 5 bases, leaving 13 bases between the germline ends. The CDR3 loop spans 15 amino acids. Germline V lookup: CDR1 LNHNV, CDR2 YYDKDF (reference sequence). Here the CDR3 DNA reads TGTGCCACCAGCAGAGATAATAGCGTTATGGAGACCCAGTACTTC. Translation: CATSRDNSVMETQYF.

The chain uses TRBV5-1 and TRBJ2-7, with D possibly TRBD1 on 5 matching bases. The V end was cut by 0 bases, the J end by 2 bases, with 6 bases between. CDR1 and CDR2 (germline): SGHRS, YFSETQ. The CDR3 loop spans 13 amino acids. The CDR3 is CASSLAGPYEQYF. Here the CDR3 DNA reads TGCGCCAGCAGCTTGGCAGGGCCCTACGAGCAGTACTTC.

The CDR3: CASRETSGATDTQYF. The DNA for the CDR3 is TGTGCCAGCAGGGAGACTAGCGGGGCTACAGATACGCAGTATTTT. The rearrangement links TRBV2 to TRBJ2-3; 11 bases match TRBD2. Germline lookup yields CDR1 SNHLY and CDR2 FYNNEI. This CDR3 comprises 15 residues. The trim removed 6 bases at V and 3 bases at J, leaving 5 bases unmatched.

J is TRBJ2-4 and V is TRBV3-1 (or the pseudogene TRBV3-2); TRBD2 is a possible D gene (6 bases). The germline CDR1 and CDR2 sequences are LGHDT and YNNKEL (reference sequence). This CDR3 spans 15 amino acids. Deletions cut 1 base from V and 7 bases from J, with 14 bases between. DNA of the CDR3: TGTGCCAGCAGCCAAGGCGGGGCGCGCAATAACATTCAGTACTTC. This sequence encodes CASSQGGARNNIQYF.

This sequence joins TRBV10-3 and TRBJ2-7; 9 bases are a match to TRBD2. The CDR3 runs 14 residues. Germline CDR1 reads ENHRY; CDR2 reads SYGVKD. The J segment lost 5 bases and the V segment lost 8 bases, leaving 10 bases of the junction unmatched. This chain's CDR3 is CAIGRRGGPNEQYF. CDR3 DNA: TGTGCCATCGGGCGGCGGGGGGGCCCCAACGAGCAGTACTTC.

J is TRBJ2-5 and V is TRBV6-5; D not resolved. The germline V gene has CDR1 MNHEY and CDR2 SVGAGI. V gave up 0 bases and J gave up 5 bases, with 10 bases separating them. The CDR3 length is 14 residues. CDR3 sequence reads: CASSYSGSYETQYF. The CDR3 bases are TGTGCCAGCAGTTACTCGGGTAGCTACGAGACCCAGTACTTC.

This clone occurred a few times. The CDR3 sequence: CSVEDGEGYTF. The CDR3 DNA reads as TGCAGCGTTGAAGATGGGGAGGGCTACACCTTC. J is TRBJ1-2 and V is TRBV29-1, with no clear D. The CDR3 runs to 11 residues. Trimming removed 0 bases at V and 8 bases at J, with 7 bases between. Germline V gene sequence: CDR1 SQVTM, CDR2 ANQGSEA.

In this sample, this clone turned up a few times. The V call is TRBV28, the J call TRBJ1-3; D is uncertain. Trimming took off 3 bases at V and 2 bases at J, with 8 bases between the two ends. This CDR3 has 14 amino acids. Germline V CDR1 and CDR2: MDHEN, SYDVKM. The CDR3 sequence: CASSFPATGNTIYF. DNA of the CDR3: TGTGCCAGCAGTTTTCCAGCGACTGGAAACACCATATATTTT.